This T cell receptor (beta chain) came from a study of regulatory T cells in long-lasting Graves disease. Arm-PCR of CDR3 regions and iRepertoire HTBI primers were used to build TCR beta libraries. MiXCR, applied by TCRdb to the multiplex PCR reads, yields one record per CDR3 protein. The profile covers hundreds of thousands of distinct CDR3 sequences, with 16% appearing a single time and about 27% taken by the ten largest. The V and J ends lost 6 bases and 5 bases respectively, with 16 bases between them. Germline-derived CDR1 and CDR2 are MNHNS and SASEGT. This CDR3 comprises 14 residues. General study findings and limits: Rather than thyroid tissue, only peripheral blood underwent study.

Described time point: newly diagnosed GD, antithyroid drugs for less than 3 months. The authors made the TCR library using RNA they extracted from PBMCs. Comment on this clonotype: The antigen is unknown.

These data also formed part of another study, on T cells in Graves' hyperthyroidism and ophthalmopathy. As that study records: Aged 18 to 65, the patients had hyperthyroidism that was newly diagnosed and had lasted under 2 months. An initial round of RT-PCR targeting the TCR CDR3 relied on the HTBI primer set. Expanded thyroid clonotypes (above 0.001) were mostly also found in blood.

The receptor's source is a man between 35 and 55 years old with Graves disease. V is TRBV6-1 and J is TRBJ1-2; a weak D match, TRBD1 (5 bases). This specimen consisted of peripheral blood mononuclear cells (PBMCs), obtained at new diagnosis, from a patient treated with antithyroid drugs. CDR3 DNA: TGTGCCAGCAGCAGACGCAGGGCAGTATATGGCTACACCTTC. Its translation is CASSRRRAVYGYTF.